This passage covers 10 T cell receptor beta chains from one sample sequenced in a study of cytomegalovirus exposure and HLA in healthy donors. The data were produced by immunoSEQ multiplex PCR, yet TCRdb's version contains in-frame clones alone and is incomplete. The repertoire holds 150,000 to 250,000 clones, with around 80% as singletons. Source material: PBMCs. Receptors originate from a woman aged 25 to 39 in good health and CMV-seronegative.

V usage is TRBV5-8 and J usage is TRBJ1-2; weak D call: TRBD1 (6 bases). The CDR3 extends over 13 amino acids. CDR1 is SGHTS, CDR2 YDEGEE, per germline. Trimming took 1 base from V and 9 from J, leaving 13 bases between them. The CDR3 DNA reads TGTGCCAGCAGCTTGTTAGGGGGTGTGAGCTACACCTTC. Protein product: CASSLLGGVSYTF. The full variable domain, rest sourced from reference TRBV5-8 and TRBJ1-2, is EAGVTQSPTHLIKTRGQQATLRCSPISGHTSVYWYQQALGLGLQFLLWYDEGEERNRGNFPPRFSGRQFPNYSSELNVNALELEDSALYLCASSLLGGVSYTFGSGTRLTVV.

V is TRBV5-1 and J is TRBJ2-3; tentative D call: TRBD2 (6 bases). V was cut by 6 bases and J by 4 bases, with 15 bases left in between. The V gene's germline CDR1 is SGHRS and CDR2 YFSETQ. This CDR3 contains 14 residues. The CDR3 loop reads CASKAAGKADTQYF. CDR3 coding DNA: TGCGCCAGCAAGGCGGCGGGAAAGGCAGATACGCAGTATTTT.

V usage is TRBV27 and J usage is TRBJ1-4; no clear D gene. Germline-derived CDR1 and CDR2 are MNHEY and SMNVEV (reference sequence). This CDR3 comprises 15 residues. With 3 bases removed from V and 3 bases from J, the gap between germline ends came to 11 bases. The CDR3 loop reads CASSFSGLANEKLFF. CDR3 nucleotides: TGTGCCAGCAGTTTTAGCGGCTTGGCTAATGAAAAACTGTTTTTT.

The CDR3: CASSPTLGGWDYEQYF. The CDR3 DNA sequence: TGTGCCAGCAGTCCAACCCTGGGGGGTTGGGACTACGAGCAGTACTTC. The V and J genes are TRBV28 and TRBJ2-7, with a weak D call TRBD2 (6 bases). Trimming stripped 5 bases from V and 3 bases from J, with 20 bases between. The CDR3 length is 16 residues. The germline V gene has CDR1 MDHEN and CDR2 SYDVKM. Variable domain in full (rest from reference TRBV28 and TRBJ2-7): DVKVTQSSRYLVKRTGEKVFLECVQDMDHENMFWYRQDPGLGLRLIYFSYDVKMKEKGDIPEGYSVSREKKERFSLILESASTNQTSMYLCASSPTLGGWDYEQYFGPGTRLTVT.

This chain connects TRBV4-1 to TRBJ2-3, with a tentative D call TRBD2 (6 bases). Germline CDR1 MGHRA, CDR2 YSYEKL. V lost 0 bases, J lost 5 bases, and 12 bases lay in between. The CDR3 totals 15 residues. This chain's CDR3 is CASSQETGAVDTQYF. CDR3 in DNA: TGCGCCAGCAGCCAAGAAACGGGAGCGGTAGATACGCAGTATTTT.

This chain links TRBV7-6 with TRBJ2-1; TRBD2 aligns across 10 bases. V dropped 5 bases and J dropped 7; count of bases not matched to a gene: 5. The CDR3 is 14 amino acids. The germline gives CDR1 SGHVS, CDR2 FNYEAQ. The CDR3 sequence: CASSPRGLANEQFF. CDR3 sequence (DNA): TGTGCCAGCAGCCCACGGGGACTAGCGAATGAGCAGTTCTTC.

V is TRBV30 and J is TRBJ1-3; D is ambiguous. CDR3 length equals 15 residues. The germline CDR1 and CDR2 sequences are GTSNPN and SVGIG (reference sequence). Deletions cut 7 bases from V and 0 bases from J, with 16 bases between. CDR3 loop: CALGPRLSSGNTIYF. The CDR3 DNA is TGTGCCTTGGGCCCAAGGTTATCCTCTGGAAACACCATATATTTT.

The chain couples TRBV9 to TRBJ1-1, with 7 bases aligning to TRBD1. The trim removed 0 bases at V and 10 bases at J, leaving 9 bases unmatched. The CDR3 runs to 14 residues. Germline values: CDR1 SGDLS, CDR2 YYNGEE. The CDR3 loop reads CASSVEGQNSRAFF. CDR3 nucleotides: TGTGCCAGCAGCGTAGAGGGACAGAACTCCAGAGCTTTCTTT. The variable domain in full, completed from reference TRBV9 and TRBJ1-1, reads DSGVTQTPKHLITATGQRVTLRCSPRSGDLSVYWYQQSLDQGLQFLIQYYNGEERAKGNILERFSAQQFPDLHSELNLSSLELGDSALYFCASSVEGQNSRAFFGQGTRLTVV.

V is TRBV7-7 and J is TRBJ1-4; D gene ambiguous. V lost 1 base and J lost 7, with 7 bases in between. Germline V gene sequence: CDR1 SSHAT, CDR2 FNYEAQ (reference sequence). This CDR3 contains 13 residues. CDR3 protein: CASSLGGSEKLFF. The CDR3 DNA follows: TGTGCCAGCAGCTTAGGAGGGAGTGAAAAACTGTTTTTT. The complete variable domain, with remaining parts taken from reference TRBV7-7 and TRBJ1-4, reads GAGVSQSPRYKVTKRGQDVTLRCDPISSHATLYWYQQALGQGPEFLTYFNYEAQPDKSGLPSDRFSAERPEGSISTLTIQRTEQRDSAMYRCASSLGGSEKLFFGSGTQLSVL.

The rearrangement links TRBV6-1 to TRBJ1-3; TRBD1 might be the D (6 bases). This CDR3 is built from 14 residues. The V gene's germline CDR1 is MNHNS and CDR2 SASEGT. The V end lost 8 bases, the J end lost 8 bases, and 19 bases lay between the germline ends. CDR3 in DNA: TGTGCCAGCGGCAGGGGCTACGGCGGTCACACCATATATTTT. Translated: CASGRGYGGHTIYF.